These 27 T cell receptor beta chains were sequenced from one sample in a study of cytomegalovirus exposure and HLA in healthy donors. This table comes from immunoSEQ multiplex PCR, and its TCRdb copy is limited to in-frame clones, with some not included. The table shows about 130,000 clones, with about 91% occurring only once. The sequencing sample was made of PBMCs. Every receptor here comes from a woman in her late teens or twenties in good health and CMV-seronegative.

This clone has only a few counts. The gene calls are TRBV6-6 and TRBJ2-7; possible D gene TRBD2, 5 bases. CDR1 is MNHNY and CDR2 is SVGAGI in the germline V gene (reference sequence). V was cut by 6 bases and J by 11 bases, with 14 bases left in between. The CDR3 contains 11 residues. This CDR3 is CASRREALKYF. DNA for the CDR3: TGTGCCAGCAGGAGGGAAGCCCTAAAGTACTTC.

V usage is TRBV4-1 and J usage is TRBJ1-2, with D tentatively TRBD1 (5 bases). CDR3 length: 13 amino acids. The germline V and J ends were trimmed by 1 base and 7 bases, with 10 bases remaining between them. The germline V gene encodes CDR1 MGHRA and CDR2 YSYEKL. CDR3 loop: CASSQVGAGGYTF. The CDR3 DNA is TGCGCCAGCAGCCAAGTTGGGGCCGGTGGCTACACCTTC.

This chain links TRBV14 with TRBJ1-1; 8 bases match TRBD1. This CDR3 spans 14 amino acids. The V and J ends lost 6 bases and 5 bases, in that order; junction bases with no gene match: 8. Germline-derived CDR1 and CDR2 are SGHDN and FVKESK. CDR3 nucleotides: TGTGCCAGCAGTAGACAGGGGAGTGGGACTGAAGCTTTCTTT. Translating gives CASSRQGSGTEAFF.

This sequence joins TRBV7-9 and TRBJ1-4, with a tentative D call TRBD1 (6 bases). The CDR3 has 17 amino acids. The V end lost 5 bases, the J end lost 4 bases, and 20 bases lay between the germline ends. Germline CDR1 and CDR2: SEHNR and FQNEAQ (reference sequence). CDR3 region: CASSQVSVYRDNEKLFF. The CDR3 nucleotides read TGTGCCAGCAGCCAAGTGTCTGTTTACAGGGATAATGAAAAACTGTTTTTT.

V is TRBV9 and J is TRBJ2-2; TRBD1 agrees at 10 bases. V lost 3 bases and J lost 4; bases outside the gene matches: 3. The CDR3 runs to 15 residues. The germline CDR1 and CDR2 sequences are SGDLS and YYNGEE. The DNA for the CDR3 is TGTGCCAGCAGCGAGAGGACAGGGGGCACCGGGGAGCTGTTTTTT. Encoded protein: CASSERTGGTGELFF.

Only one count was recorded for this clone. The rearrangement uses TRBV10-3 and TRBJ1-3; tentative D call: TRBD1 (6 bases). Trimming pared 4 bases from V and 2 bases from J, leaving 12 bases between. This CDR3 contains 15 residues. CDR1 and CDR2 (germline): ENHRY, SYGVKD. CDR3 region: CAISGLGGTGNTIYF. Written as DNA, the CDR3 is TGTGCCATCAGTGGTCTAGGGGGAACTGGAAACACCATATATTTT.

The chain employs TRBV7-8 and TRBJ1-1; D unresolved. CDR3 size: 12 residues. Germline V lookup: CDR1 SGHVS, CDR2 FQNEAQ. V was pared by 9 bases and J by 4 bases, with 12 bases between. The CDR3 coding sequence is TGTGCCAGTACCTCCTCCGGCACTGAAGCTTTCTTT. Amino acid sequence: CASTSSGTEAFF.

J is TRBJ1-3 and V is TRBV21-1; no check of the table's D call, TRBD1, against the DNA was made. TRBV21-1 represents a pseudogene. This CDR3 comprises 16 residues. The CDR3 DNA reads TGTGCCAGCAGGGGACAGGGGCGAGACTCTGGAAACACCATATATTTT. Its translation is CASRGQGRDSGNTIYF.

The V gene is TRBV27, the J gene TRBJ1-4; 8 positions match TRBD1. Germline-derived CDR1 and CDR2 are MNHEY and SMNVEV (reference sequence). CDR3 length: 15 residues. The V and J ends lost 7 bases and 3 bases, in that order; junction bases with no gene match: 7. The CDR3 is CASKDREEPNEKLFF. The DNA for the CDR3 is TGTGCCAGCAAGGACAGGGAAGAACCTAATGAAAAACTGTTTTTT.

The rearrangement joins TRBV6-1 to TRBJ2-1; D not certain. The CDR3 runs to 14 residues. Germline V gene lookup returns CDR1 MNHNS and CDR2 SASEGT. The V end lost 3 bases, the J end lost 4 bases, and 10 bases lay between the germline ends. This chain's CDR3 is CASSDGTMYNEQFF. DNA of the CDR3: TGTGCCAGCAGTGATGGCACAATGTACAATGAGCAGTTCTTC.

The V gene is TRBV2, the J gene TRBJ1-2, with 7 bases identical to TRBD1. The CDR3 spans 15 residues. The V and J ends lost 1 base and 7 bases, in that order; junction bases with no gene match: 9. Germline CDR1 and CDR2: SNHLY and FYNNEI. The DNA of the CDR3 is TGTGCCAGCAGTGAAGTTAAGGGGGCGCTTTTTGGCTACACCTTC. This gives the protein CASSEVKGALFGYTF. Combining the CDR3 with reference TRBV2 and TRBJ1-2 gives the whole variable domain EPEVTQTPSHQVTQMGQEVILRCVPISNHLYFYWYRQILGQKVEFLVSFYNNEISEKSEIFDDQFSVERPDGSNFTLKIRSTKLEDSAMYFCASSEVKGALFGYTFGSGTRLTVV.

The gene calls are TRBV5-5 and TRBJ2-2; possibly TRBD1 for D (6 bases). Germline V gives CDR1 SGHKS, CDR2 YYEKEE (reference sequence). The V end lost 2 bases, the J end lost 0 bases, and 11 bases lay between the germline ends. The CDR3 is made up of 16 amino acids. DNA of the CDR3: TGTGCCAGCAGCTTACAGGGATCCACGAACACCGGGGAGCTGTTTTTT. It codes for CASSLQGSTNTGELFF.

The chain has TRBV6-1 and TRBJ1-1; tentative D call: TRBD1 (6 bases). Trimming removed 3 bases from V and 2 bases from J, with 13 bases in between. The germline V gene encodes CDR1 MNHNS and CDR2 SASEGT. This CDR3 is 15 amino acids long. The CDR3 coding sequence is TGTGCCAGCAGTGATAAGGGCAGGGGCAACACTGAAGCTTTCTTT. It specifies CASSDKGRGNTEAFF.

A remark on this clone: Distinct nucleotide sequences in the sample also encode this CDR3. The chain links TRBV19 to TRBJ1-2; D gene unclear. The CDR3 runs 14 residues. The germline V gene encodes CDR1 LNHDA and CDR2 SQIVND (reference sequence). Trimming removed 0 bases from V and 2 bases from J, with 7 bases in between. The CDR3 reads CASSIDHNNYGYTF. CDR3 in DNA: TGTGCCAGTAGTATAGATCACAACAACTATGGCTACACCTTC.

The chain joins TRBV4-2 to TRBJ2-4, with D possibly TRBD2 on 6 matching bases. The CDR3 totals 15 residues. Trimming left V 2 bases short and J 6 bases short, with 14 bases between. CDR1 is LGHNA and CDR2 is YNFKEQ in the germline V gene. The CDR3 bases are TGTGCCAGCAGCCAATTGGGGACTGGAGGAAACATTCAGTACTTC. It is translated as CASSQLGTGGNIQYF.

V and J are TRBV7-3 and TRBJ2-2, with D perhaps TRBD1 (5 bases). Deletions cut 5 bases from V and 4 bases from J, with 17 bases between. The CDR3 is made up of 16 amino acids. Per germline, CDR1 SGHTA and CDR2 FQGTGA. Here the CDR3 DNA reads TGTGCCAGCAGCCCTCAGGCAGGGCCACTCACCGGGGAGCTGTTTTTT. This codes for CASSPQAGPLTGELFF.

The rearrangement joins TRBV25-1 to TRBJ1-6; 7 bases are a match to TRBD1. Trimming cost V 2 bases and J 9 bases; bases outside gene matches: 7. The CDR3 extends over 15 amino acids. The germline CDR1 and CDR2 sequences are MGHDK and SYGVNS. CDR3 bases: TGTGCCAGCAGTGAAGGCGGGACAGCACTTTCACCCCTCCACTTT. This encodes CASSEGGTALSPLHF.

The chain combines TRBV29-1 with TRBJ1-4; TRBD1 agrees at 10 bases. Trimming at V came to 4 bases and at J to 8 bases, leaving 7 bases not matched to a gene. This CDR3 is 14 amino acids long. Germline V lookup: CDR1 SQVTM, CDR2 ANQGSEA. CDR3 sequence: CSVVGGQGKEKLFF. The CDR3 nucleotides are TGCAGCGTTGTGGGGGGACAGGGGAAAGAAAAACTGTTTTTT.

The chain has TRBV5-1 and TRBJ2-2; tentative D call: TRBD1 (5 bases). The germline CDR1 and CDR2 sequences are SGHRS and YFSETQ. The CDR3 is 14 amino acids. V shed 5 bases and J shed 4 bases, with 12 bases lying between them. The CDR3 protein is CASRGDVVTGELFF. The CDR3 DNA is TGCGCCAGCAGAGGGGATGTGGTCACCGGGGAGCTGTTTTTT.

The CDR3: CASSPYRAGETQYF. The CDR3 nucleotides read TGTGCCAGCAGCCCATATAGGGCGGGGGAGACCCAGTACTTC. The rearrangement links TRBV11-2 to TRBJ2-5, with D possibly matching TRBD2 (6 bases). CDR1 and CDR2 from the germline V gene are SGHAT and FQNNGV. The CDR3 sequence is 14 residues long. Trimming shortened V by 5 bases and J by 5 bases, and 15 bases separated the two germline ends.

V is TRBV15 and J is TRBJ2-3; 9 bases fit TRBD1. CDR1 is LNHNV, CDR2 YYDKDF, per germline (reference sequence). CDR3 size: 18 residues. Trimming removed 3 bases from V and 4 bases from J; junction bases left unmatched: 14. CDR3 bases: TGTGCCACCAGCAGCCCGTTCCTATGGGACAGGGCATCAGATACGCAGTATTTT. Its translation is CATSSPFLWDRASDTQYF.

The CDR3 DNA reads TGTGCCAGCAGTGAGGAGCGGCTTGCCGGGGAGCTGTTTTTT. It translates to CASSEERLAGELFF. V gene TRBV6-1 combines with J gene TRBJ2-2; D is perhaps TRBD2 (5 bases). This CDR3 comprises 14 residues. V lost 3 bases to trimming and J lost 6 bases, with 11 bases between them. Germline V lookup: CDR1 MNHNS, CDR2 SASEGT.

This clone has only one observation. The V gene is TRBV9, the J gene TRBJ2-5, with unresolved D. V dropped 0 bases and J dropped 7 bases, with 13 bases sitting between them. The CDR3 contains 14 residues. The germline gives CDR1 SGDLS, CDR2 YYNGEE. CDR3: CASSVDGVIRTQYF. In DNA form, the CDR3 reads TGTGCCAGCAGCGTAGATGGAGTGATACGGACCCAGTACTTC.

The chain uses TRBV6-5 and TRBJ1-2; possibly TRBD1 for D (6 bases). CDR3 length equals 15 residues. Germline V gene data show CDR1 as MNHEY and CDR2 as SVGAGI. V lost 5 bases to trimming and J lost 0 bases, with 13 bases between them. The CDR3 protein is CASSPGVWANYGYTF. CDR3 nucleotides: TGTGCCAGCAGTCCAGGGGTTTGGGCTAACTATGGCTACACCTTC.

The gene calls are TRBV11-1 and TRBJ2-4; D is perhaps TRBD1 (7 bases). Trimming cost V 1 base and J 0 bases, with 13 bases left between them. This CDR3 spans 17 amino acids. Germline-derived CDR1 and CDR2 are SGHAT and FQDESV (reference sequence). CDR3 loop: CASSLGRGPRAKNIQYF. As DNA, the CDR3 is TGTGCCAGCAGCTTAGGGAGGGGGCCCCGAGCCAAAAACATTCAGTACTTC.

The rearrangement links TRBV12-5 to TRBJ2-7; D possibly corresponds to TRBD1 (6 bases). V dropped 4 bases and J dropped 1 base, with 20 bases sitting between them. The CDR3 loop spans 17 amino acids. Per the germline V gene, CDR1 is LGHNT and CDR2 is FRNRAP. The CDR3 DNA follows: TGTGCTAGTGGTTCTCCCCGAGACAGGTTGGGTTCCTACGAGCAGTACTTC. This gives the protein CASGSPRDRLGSYEQYF.

The chain joins TRBV5-4 to TRBJ1-1; maybe TRBD1 (6 bases). Trimming removed 2 bases from V and 8 bases from J, with 16 bases in between. Germline V CDR1 and CDR2: SGHNT, YYREEE (reference sequence). This CDR3 is 14 amino acids long. CDR3 DNA: TGTGCCAGCAGCTTAGACACAGGGAGTAGGGAAGCTTTCTTT. It specifies CASSLDTGSREAFF.